Below are 17 T cell receptor beta chains sequenced from a single sample in a study of cytomegalovirus exposure and HLA in healthy donors. 60 Vbeta and 13 Jbeta primers were used in PCR. Profiling relied on immunoSEQ multiplex PCR, and the TCRdb table lists in-frame clones only, not all of them. The repertoire table contains approximately 200,000 clones. The sequencing sample was made of PBMCs. Every receptor here comes from a boy younger than 18 in good health and CMV-seronegative.

The V and J genes are TRBV19 and TRBJ1-5, with 8 nucleotides matching TRBD1. The CDR3 length is 15 residues. The germline gives CDR1 LNHDA, CDR2 SQIVND (reference sequence). The J segment lost 8 bases and the V segment lost 3 bases, leaving 9 bases of the junction unmatched. CDR3 DNA sequence: TGTGCCAGTAGTATTTTCCAGGGGGCTATAGAGCCCCAGCATTTT. Residues: CASSIFQGAIEPQHF.

The CDR3 DNA reads as TGTGCCAGCAGCTTGGCCGGGACAGGGGAGCAGTTCTTC. Protein: CASSLAGTGEQFF. The chain carries TRBV5-6 and TRBJ2-1; TRBD1 matches at 9 bases. Germline CDR1 SGHDT, CDR2 YYEEEE. V lost 0 bases to trimming and J lost 10 bases; unmatched junction nucleotides: 2. This CDR3 spans 13 amino acids.

The V call is TRBV20-1, the J call TRBJ2-5; D uncertain. Matching the DNA end better, TRBJ2-7 makes the J call doubtful. Germline assignment: CDR1 DFQATT and CDR2 SNEGSKA (reference sequence). This CDR3 comprises 11 residues. CDR3: CSAEVSYEQYF. CDR3 DNA: TGCAGTGCTGAGGTGAGCTACGAGCAGTACTTC.

The chain carries TRBV2 and TRBJ1-3; D possibly corresponds to TRBD1 (6 bases). With 1 base removed from V and 0 bases from J, the gap between germline ends came to 7 bases. The CDR3 totals 15 residues. From germline, CDR1 is SNHLY and CDR2 FYNNEI. Written as DNA, the CDR3 is TGTGCCAGCAGTGAAGTCAGGGGCTCTGGAAACACCATATATTTT. Translated, it gives CASSEVRGSGNTIYF.

The chain carries TRBV30 and TRBJ2-1, with D possibly TRBD2 on 6 matching bases. The germline CDR1 and CDR2 sequences are GTSNPN and SVGIG (reference sequence). The CDR3 extends over 15 amino acids. Deletions cut 5 bases from V and 4 bases from J, with 18 bases between. The CDR3 is CAWHGDPRGYNEQFF. The CDR3 bases are TGTGCCTGGCACGGGGACCCCCGGGGGTACAATGAGCAGTTCTTC.

The chain links TRBV6-4 to TRBJ2-2, with 10 bases identical to TRBD1. V shed 6 bases and J 3 bases; nucleotides not matched to a gene: 7. The CDR3 contains 16 residues. Per germline, CDR1 MRHNA and CDR2 SNTAGT. CDR3 residues: CASSKRQGADTGELFF. CDR3 in DNA: TGTGCCAGCAGCAAACGACAGGGGGCGGACACCGGGGAGCTGTTTTTT.

The chain couples TRBV18 to TRBJ1-1, with TRBD1 matching 8 bases. The germline CDR1 and CDR2 sequences are KGHSH and LQKENI. The CDR3 contains 15 residues. Losses at the gene ends were 4 bases for V and 2 bases for J; bases not matched to a gene: 6. CDR3 amino acids: CASSLRTGTNTEAFF. The DNA for the CDR3 is TGTGCCAGCTCACTAAGGACAGGGACTAACACTGAAGCTTTCTTT.

The chain uses TRBV11-2 and TRBJ2-2; the D gene is possibly TRBD1 (5 bases). CDR3 length equals 14 residues. Per germline, CDR1 SGHAT and CDR2 FQNNGV. Trimming took off 5 bases at V and 6 bases at J, with 13 bases between the two ends. CDR3 DNA: TGTGCCAGCAGCGTATTCACAGGTTCCGGGGAGCTGTTTTTT. It specifies CASSVFTGSGELFF.

The chain carries TRBV5-6 and TRBJ2-3; TRBD2 aligns across 7 bases. V was pared by 6 bases and J by 1 base, with 8 bases of the junction left unmatched. This CDR3 contains 15 residues. Germline V CDR1 and CDR2: SGHDT, YYEEEE. CDR3 region: CASNPGGRGTDTQYF. The CDR3 DNA is TGTGCCAGCAATCCTGGGGGGAGGGGCACAGATACGCAGTATTTT.

The chain joins TRBV5-1 to TRBJ2-5, with D perhaps matching TRBD2 (6 bases). Deletions cut 0 bases from V and 5 bases from J, with 14 bases between. The germline V gene encodes CDR1 SGHRS and CDR2 YFSETQ. There are 15 residues in the CDR3. The CDR3 is CASSLAPDYPETQYF. DNA of the CDR3: TGCGCCAGCAGCTTGGCTCCGGACTACCCGGAGACCCAGTACTTC.

This chain links TRBV30 with TRBJ1-6, with no clear D. V shed 3 bases and J shed 6 bases, with 9 bases lying between them. The germline gives CDR1 GTSNPN, CDR2 SVGIG (reference sequence). The CDR3 contains 13 residues. The CDR3 DNA reads as TGTGCCTGGAGGGTTTCGGGTAATTCACCCCTCCACTTT. This encodes CAWRVSGNSPLHF.

In nucleotides, the CDR3 is TGCGCCAGCAGCTCCGGAGGCGGCACTGAAGCTTTCTTT. It encodes CASSSGGGTEAFF. The V and J genes are TRBV5-1 and TRBJ1-1, with no clear D. V lost 3 bases and J lost 4, with 10 bases in between. The length of the CDR3 is 13 residues. CDR1 and CDR2 from the germline V gene are SGHRS and YFSETQ.

V usage is TRBV18 and J usage is TRBJ2-7; weak D call: TRBD1 (8 bases). Germline loops: CDR1 KGHSH, CDR2 LQKENI. V lost 3 bases to trimming and J lost 5 bases, with 17 bases between them. The CDR3 spans 15 residues. The CDR3 spells CASSPTGGALHEQYF. In DNA form, the CDR3 reads TGTGCCAGCTCACCTACAGGGGGGGCCCTCCACGAGCAGTACTTC.

The genes are TRBV7-3 and TRBJ2-2, with 8 bases that match TRBD2. Germline lookup yields CDR1 SGHTA and CDR2 FQGTGA. The CDR3 is 17 residues long. Germline trimming cut 2 bases from V and 6 bases from J; bases unmatched to any gene: 11. This chain's CDR3 is CASSLLGRTSYSGELFF. As DNA, the CDR3 is TGTGCCAGCAGCTTATTGGGTAGGACTAGCTACTCCGGGGAGCTGTTTTTT.

J is TRBJ2-2 and V is TRBV25-1; D is perhaps TRBD2 (6 bases). Germline V CDR1 and CDR2: MGHDK, SYGVNS. The CDR3 spans 16 residues. Trimming left V 2 bases short and J 6 bases short, with 16 bases between. The CDR3 bases are TGTGCCAGCAGTGAACTTCCGGGAGCAGGAGCCGGGGAGCTGTTTTTT. Amino acid sequence: CASSELPGAGAGELFF.

This chain links TRBV9 with TRBJ2-7; 9 bases align to TRBD1. Germline lookup yields CDR1 SGDLS and CDR2 YYNGEE. V lost 6 bases, J lost 4 bases, and 8 bases stayed unmatched. This CDR3 contains 14 residues. The CDR3 DNA sequence: TGTGCCAGCAACCTTACAGGGGGCGTTTACGAGCAGTACTTC. Its translation: CASNLTGGVYEQYF.

V and J are TRBV5-1 and TRBJ1-1; 8 nucleotides match TRBD1. This CDR3 spans 16 amino acids. Germline trimming cut 0 bases from V and 4 bases from J; bases unmatched to any gene: 8. The germline V gene encodes CDR1 SGHRS and CDR2 YFSETQ. CDR3 sequence: CASSLDWTGYGTEAFF. In DNA form, the CDR3 reads TGCGCCAGCAGCTTGGACTGGACAGGGTATGGCACTGAAGCTTTCTTT.